This T cell receptor (beta chain) was sequenced for a study of T cells in localized non-small cell lung cancer. Here immunoSEQ multiplex PCR was the method, and the copy in TCRdb shows in-frame clones only, minus some. The table includes about 43,000 clones, 91% detected once. Looked up from germline, CDR1 is SGHRS and CDR2 is YFSETQ. The CDR3 length is 18 residues. V lost 0 bases, J lost 2 bases, and 19 bases lay in between. With respect to this clone: Its specificity is unknown.

Study conclusions and caveats: T cell clonality was highest in uninvolved adjacent lung, above tumor.

This sequence originates from a woman aged 35 to 70 with stage II lung adenocarcinoma. The rearrangement links TRBV5-1 to TRBJ2-3; D perhaps matches TRBD1 (6 bases). Specimen: PBMCs, collected before any cancer treatment. Here the CDR3 reads CASSLGTDFVISTDTQYF. The CDR3 DNA sequence: TGCGCCAGCAGCTTGGGGACAGATTTTGTGATTTCCACAGATACGCAGTATTTT.